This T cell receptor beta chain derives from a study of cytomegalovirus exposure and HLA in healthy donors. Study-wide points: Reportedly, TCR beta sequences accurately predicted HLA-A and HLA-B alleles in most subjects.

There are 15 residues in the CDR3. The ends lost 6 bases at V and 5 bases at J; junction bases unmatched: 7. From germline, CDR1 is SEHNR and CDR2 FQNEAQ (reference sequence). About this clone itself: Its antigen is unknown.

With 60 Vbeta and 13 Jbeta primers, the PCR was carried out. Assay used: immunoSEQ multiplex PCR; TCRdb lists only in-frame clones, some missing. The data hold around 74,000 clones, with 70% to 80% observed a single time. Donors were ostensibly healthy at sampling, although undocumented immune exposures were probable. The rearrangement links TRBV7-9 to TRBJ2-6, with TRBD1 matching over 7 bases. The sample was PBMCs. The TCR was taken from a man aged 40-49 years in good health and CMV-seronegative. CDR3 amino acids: CASRGRQGRANVLTF. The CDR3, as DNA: TGTGCCAGCAGGGGAAGACAGGGCCGGGCCAACGTCCTGACTTTC.